Presented here are 26 T cell receptor beta chains from one specimen sequenced in a study of technical replicates of blood from several donors. Clones were sequenced by immunoSEQ multiplex PCR, and TCRdb holds only the in-frame ones, with some missing. The sample contains 91,000 or so clones, 95% of which appear only once. The sequencing sample was made of T cells isolated from PBMCs. Receptors were obtained from a human donor in good health.

V gene TRBV5-1 combines with J gene TRBJ2-2; 9 nucleotides match TRBD1. The V and J ends lost 3 bases and 4 bases, in that order; junction bases with no gene match: 10. Germline loops: CDR1 SGHRS, CDR2 YFSETQ. The CDR3 consists of 17 residues. CDR3 residues: CASSSEDWTGATGELFF. CDR3 DNA: TGCGCCAGCAGCTCAGAGGATTGGACAGGGGCCACCGGGGAGCTGTTTTTT.

The V gene is TRBV7-9, the J gene TRBJ2-1; 10 positions match TRBD1. CDR3 length: 16 residues. V shed 5 bases, J shed 4 bases, and the junction held 8 bases outside the gene matches. Germline CDR1 is SEHNR and CDR2 is FQNEAQ (reference sequence). CDR3 in DNA: TGTGCCAGCAGCCTCAACCGGGACAGGGGATACAATGAGCAGTTCTTC. Amino acids: CASSLNRDRGYNEQFF.

The chain links TRBV4-2 to TRBJ1-2; perhaps TRBD1 as D (5 bases). This CDR3 has 15 amino acids. Trimming pared 0 bases from V and 4 bases from J, leaving 12 bases between. Germline V gene sequence: CDR1 LGHNA, CDR2 YNFKEQ. CDR3 sequence: CASSQDDPGIYGYTF. Written as DNA, the CDR3 is TGTGCCAGCAGCCAAGATGATCCAGGGATCTATGGCTACACCTTC.

V usage is TRBV5-1 and J usage is TRBJ2-5; D is ambiguous. The CDR3 covers 14 residues. CDR1 and CDR2 (germline): SGHRS, YFSETQ. V was trimmed by 4 bases and J by 2 bases, leaving 12 bases between them. CDR3 bases: TGCGCCAGCAGCCTGTCCCCCGGTCAAGAGACCCAGTACTTC. Translating it yields CASSLSPGQETQYF.

The chain has TRBV2 and TRBJ2-1; 10 bases line up with TRBD2. J gave up 9 bases and V 7 bases, and 9 bases lay outside the gene matches. The CDR3 is 14 residues long. Germline values: CDR1 SNHLY, CDR2 FYNNEI. CDR3 sequence: CASKAASGGTEQFF. The CDR3 bases are TGTGCCAGCAAGGCGGCTAGCGGGGGAACTGAGCAGTTCTTC.

This clone has just one count. The chain employs TRBV11-3 and TRBJ2-1; TRBD2 matches at 12 bases. Germline-derived CDR1 and CDR2 are SGHNT and YENEEA. This CDR3 comprises 15 residues. After removal of 5 bases from V and 6 bases from J, the junction contained 5 bases not matched to a gene. The DNA of the CDR3 is TGTGCCAGCAGCCCGACTAGCGGGAGTGTCAATGAGCAGTTCTTC. Amino acids: CASSPTSGSVNEQFF. Full variable domain (outside the CDR3, taken from reference TRBV11-3 and TRBJ2-1): EAGVVQSPRYKIIEKKQPVAFWCNPISGHNTLYWYLQNLGQGPELLIRYENEEAVDDSQLPKDRFSAERLKGVDSTLKIQPAELGDSAVYLCASSPTSGSVNEQFFGPGTRLTVL.

The gene calls are TRBV4-1 and TRBJ1-2, with D uncertain. The germline gives CDR1 MGHRA, CDR2 YSYEKL. V lost 1 base and J lost 8, with 11 bases in between. The CDR3 contains 13 residues. CDR3 bases: TGCGCCAGCAGCCAAGGATCCGGGGAGGGCTACACCTTC. Translation: CASSQGSGEGYTF.

V usage is TRBV19 and J usage is TRBJ2-5, with 9 bases aligning to TRBD1. V dropped 4 bases and J dropped 4; count of bases not matched to a gene: 7. Germline CDR1 reads LNHDA; CDR2 reads SQIVND (reference sequence). The CDR3 totals 15 residues. In DNA, the CDR3 is TGTGCCAGTAGTACAGGGACAGGGTCGAGAGAGACCCAGTACTTC. Translated: CASSTGTGSRETQYF.

The chain employs TRBV7-9 and TRBJ2-3; possible D gene TRBD1, 5 bases. Germline CDR1 and CDR2: SEHNR and FQNEAQ (reference sequence). The CDR3 sequence is 14 residues long. The V and J ends lost 5 bases and 1 base respectively, with 10 bases between them. Here the CDR3 reads CASSMTVGTDTQYF. The CDR3 DNA sequence: TGTGCCAGCAGCATGACAGTAGGCACAGATACGCAGTATTTT.

This chain joins TRBV4-2 and TRBJ1-1; TRBD1 matches 7 bases. V lost 3 bases, J lost 1 base, and 11 bases stayed unmatched. CDR1 is LGHNA, CDR2 YNFKEQ, per germline. The CDR3 covers 17 residues. The DNA of the CDR3 is TGTGCCAGCAGCCATTATACAGGGGTAGGGGGGAACACTGAAGCTTTCTTT. Amino acid sequence: CASSHYTGVGGNTEAFF.

V is TRBV5-1 and J is TRBJ2-1, with D tentatively TRBD2 (6 bases). CDR1 SGHRS and CDR2 YFSETQ come from the germline V gene. Between the trimmed V and J ends, which lost 7 bases and 7 bases, there was a span of 15 bases. The CDR3 is 13 residues long. CDR3 region: CASGRLVGNEQFF. DNA of the CDR3: TGCGCCAGCGGCAGACTAGTGGGTAATGAGCAGTTCTTC.

V usage is TRBV13 and J usage is TRBJ2-3; D is unresolved. Between the trimmed V and J ends, which lost 6 bases and 1 base, there was a span of 8 bases. The CDR3 consists of 13 residues. Germline-derived CDR1 and CDR2 are PRHDT and FYEKMQ (reference sequence). Here the CDR3 DNA reads TGTGCCAGCAGTCCCCAGGGCACAGATACGCAGTATTTT. Protein sequence: CASSPQGTDTQYF.

The J gene is TRBJ2-6, the V gene TRBV7-9; no clear D gene. Per germline, CDR1 SEHNR and CDR2 FQNEAQ (reference sequence). Between the trimmed V and J ends, which lost 8 bases and 0 bases, there was a span of 5 bases. The CDR3 sequence is 13 residues long. CDR3 nucleotide sequence: TGTGCCAGCGTGAGCTCTGGGGCCAACGTCCTGACTTTC. It yields the protein CASVSSGANVLTF. Based on the CDR3 plus reference TRBV7-9 and TRBJ2-6, the full variable domain is DTGVSQNPRHKITKRGQNVTFRCDPISEHNRLYWYRQTLGQGPEFLTYFQNEAQLEKSRLLSDRFSAERPKGSFSTLEIQRTEQGDSAMYLCASVSSGANVLTFGAGSRLTVL.

This chain joins TRBV19 and TRBJ1-5, with D perhaps TRBD1 (6 bases). CDR3 size: 13 residues. CDR1 and CDR2 (germline): LNHDA, SQIVND (reference sequence). Trimming shortened V by 10 bases and J by 4 bases, and 14 bases separated the two germline ends. CDR3 amino acids: CAIQGRGNQPQHF. CDR3 bases: TGTGCCATCCAGGGAAGGGGGAATCAGCCCCAGCATTTT.

The V gene is TRBV6-5, the J gene TRBJ2-2; D perhaps matches TRBD2 (6 bases). This CDR3 has 14 residues. V lost 7 bases to trimming and J lost 2 bases, with 11 bases between them. Germline CDR1 and CDR2: MNHEY and SVGAGI. In nucleotides, the CDR3 is TGTGCCAGCAAACCGGGACTTAACACCGGGGAGCTGTTTTTT. Its protein is CASKPGLNTGELFF.

V is TRBV18 and J is TRBJ2-1, with TRBD1 matching 10 bases. CDR1 and CDR2 from the germline V gene are KGHSH and LQKENI. Unmatched junction bases numbered 9, after V lost 8 bases and J lost 2 bases. The CDR3 loop spans 16 amino acids. Written as DNA, the CDR3 is TGTGCCAGCCACCCGGAAGGGACAGGGGCCTACAATGAGCAGTTCTTC. It yields the protein CASHPEGTGAYNEQFF.

The chain carries TRBV5-1 and TRBJ2-3, with 12 bases matching TRBD2. The length of the CDR3 is 16 residues. The germline CDR1 and CDR2 sequences are SGHRS and YFSETQ. J lost 3 bases, V lost 5 bases, and 7 bases had no gene match. In DNA form, the CDR3 reads TGCGCCAGCAGTGCCGCTAGCGGGGGGGCGACAGATACGCAGTATTTT. It codes for CASSAASGGATDTQYF. The variable domain in full, with the rest retrieved from reference TRBV5-1 and TRBJ2-3, is KAGVTQTPRYLIKTRGQQVTLSCSPISGHRSVSWYQQTPGQGLQFLFEYFSETQRNKGNFPGRFSGRQFSNSRSEMNVSTLELGDSALYLCASSAASGGATDTQYFGPGTRLTVL.

The chain has TRBV6-5 and TRBJ1-1, with D perhaps TRBD1 (5 bases). The CDR3 sequence is 11 residues long. The V gene lost 2 bases and the J gene lost 7 bases, with 5 bases spanning the gap. Germline CDR1 MNHEY, CDR2 SVGAGI. The CDR3 is CASSYRGEAFF. Here the CDR3 DNA reads TGTGCCAGCAGTTACAGGGGTGAAGCTTTCTTT.

CDR3 nucleotide sequence: TGCGCCAGCAGAGACAGGGGGCTCAATGAAAAACTGTTTTTT. This gives the protein CASRDRGLNEKLFF. The gene calls are TRBV5-1 and TRBJ1-4, with 10 bases lining up with TRBD1. CDR3 length equals 14 residues. Trimming removed 5 bases from V and 5 bases from J; junction bases left unmatched: 3. Germline-derived CDR1 and CDR2 are SGHRS and YFSETQ.

The J gene is TRBJ2-2, the V gene TRBV6-4; maybe TRBD1 (6 bases). CDR1 MRHNA and CDR2 SNTAGT come from the germline V gene. The CDR3 is 14 residues long. V shed 2 bases and J shed 3 bases, with 7 bases lying between them. The chain's CDR3 is CASSDGTYTGELFF. In nucleotides, the CDR3 is TGTGCCAGCAGTGACGGGACATACACCGGGGAGCTGTTTTTT.

V and J are TRBV28 and TRBJ2-5; TRBD1 is a possible D gene (7 bases). Germline V gene lookup returns CDR1 MDHEN and CDR2 SYDVKM. Trimming stripped 10 bases from V and 4 bases from J, with 22 bases between. The CDR3 contains 15 residues. The CDR3 sequence: CATRYSGGYGETQYF. The CDR3 nucleotides read TGTGCCACCCGTTACTCAGGGGGGTACGGAGAGACCCAGTACTTC. Using reference TRBV28 and TRBJ2-5 for the parts outside the CDR3, the full variable domain is DVKVTQSSRYLVKRTGEKVFLECVQDMDHENMFWYRQDPGLGLRLIYFSYDVKMKEKGDIPEGYSVSREKKERFSLILESASTNQTSMYLCATRYSGGYGETQYFGPGTRLLVL.

The genes are TRBV29-1 and TRBJ2-1, with no clear D. The CDR3 consists of 11 residues. Germline V gene sequence: CDR1 SQVTM, CDR2 ANQGSEA. The ends were cut back, 5 bases at V and 5 bases at J, with 7 bases in the middle. CDR3 region: CSVPIHNEQFF. CDR3 in DNA: TGCAGCGTTCCCATCCACAATGAGCAGTTCTTC.

The rearrangement uses TRBV28 and TRBJ2-2; 7 bases are a match to TRBD2. Germline loops: CDR1 MDHEN, CDR2 SYDVKM. V lost 4 bases, J lost 3 bases, and 11 bases stayed unmatched. This CDR3 is built from 17 residues. For the CDR3, the DNA is TGTGCCAGCAGTTCCCCGACGGGGGGTCTCGACACCGGGGAGCTGTTTTTT. Translated, it gives CASSSPTGGLDTGELFF.

The chain combines TRBV7-8 with TRBJ2-1; D not certain. The CDR3 has 16 amino acids. Between the trimmed V and J ends, which lost 2 bases and 5 bases, there was a span of 16 bases. In germline, CDR1 is SGHVS, CDR2 FQNEAQ. CDR3 nucleotide sequence: TGTGCCAGCAGCTTATTATCGGCTAGATCACACAATGAGCAGTTCTTC. It encodes CASSLLSARSHNEQFF.

This chain links TRBV28 with TRBJ2-4; 7 positions match TRBD1. The V segment lost 4 bases and the J segment 5 bases; nucleotides outside the gene matches: 8. This CDR3 region has 15 residues. The germline V gene has CDR1 MDHEN and CDR2 SYDVKM. CDR3 nucleotides: TGTGCCAGCAGTTGGGGATATACAGGGGAAAACATTCAGTACTTC. Translation: CASSWGYTGENIQYF.

The chain has TRBV7-3 and TRBJ2-7; the match to TRBD2 covers 10 bases. The V and J ends lost 2 bases and 1 base, in that order; junction bases with no gene match: 2. The CDR3 runs to 15 residues. The V gene's germline CDR1 is SGHTA and CDR2 FQGTGA. In DNA, the CDR3 is TGTGCCAGCAGCTTACGACTAGCGGGTTCCTACGAGCAGTACTTC. Translating gives CASSLRLAGSYEQYF.